The T cell receptor (beta chain) described here comes from a study of molecular identifiers for immune sequencing clone quantification. General study results and limits: Beyond 20 RNA copies, clones held over 97% of effector molecules, compared with under 1% in naive cells.

As for this clonotype: The antigen is not known. Just one base apart from a much larger clone, this may be a read error.

Listed TCR primers and previously described methods were used for bulk TCR libraries. In TCRdb, the PCR reads were re-called with MiXCR into one record per CDR3 protein. Among around 470,000 distinct CDR3 sequences listed, less than 30% were seen once. Each library that profiled naive CD8 cells came from roughly 20,000 to 1,000,000 sorted cells with 10%, 30% or 50% RNA. Researchers sorted naive CD8 T cells as cells that were CD8+CD4-CCR7+CD45RA+. CDR1 and CDR2 from the germline V gene are MNHEY and SVGAGI. This CDR3 region has 10 residues. This clonotype originated in a human donor in good health. Some libraries in this study had Jurkat cell RNA spiked in. The sequenced material came from naive CD8+ T cells from blood, with Jurkat cell RNA spiked in. Documented subset: FACS-sorted CD8+CD4-CCR7+CD45RA+ naive T cells. The rearrangement joins TRBV6-5 to TRBJ2-3; D is unresolved. CDR3 DNA sequence: TGTGCCAGCGGGATAGATACGCAGAATTTT. The encoded protein is CASGIDTQNF.